This T cell receptor beta chain was sequenced in a study of blood T cells in healthy people across ages. Study as a whole: Capture by template switching was about one barcoded beta molecule per two T cells. Findings and limits, study-wide: Per-million-T-cell TCR beta diversity fell roughly linearly with age. A greater number of naive CD4+ cells and higher diversity distinguished long-lived donors from aged donors. Diversity estimated from one million T cells was considered an underestimate.

A sample-barcoded 5' primer and a J-beta primer mix were used in a second PCR of about 7 to 12 cycles. In TCRdb, the 5' RACE reads were re-called with MiXCR into one record per CDR3 protein. The profile covers 1.5 million to 2 million distinct CDR3 sequences, with almost 35% appearing a single time and around 11% taken by the ten largest. V lost 4 bases and J lost 6; bases outside the gene matches: 10. CDR1 and CDR2 (germline): LGHDT, YNNKEL (reference sequence). CDR3 length: 15 residues. As regards this clonotype: Antigen specificity is unknown.

This sequence was found in a woman in her thirties in good health. Sequenced sample: blood. The V gene is TRBV3-1, the J gene TRBJ1-2; 8 bases match TRBD1. The CDR3 reads CASSPVGQGGNGYTF. The CDR3 nucleotides are TGTGCCAGCAGCCCCGTTGGACAGGGAGGTAATGGCTACACCTTC.